This T cell receptor beta chain was found in a study of blood T cell repertoires in COVID-19 (dated by TCRdb to about 2020). Regarding the study in general: Samples from collaborators originated in the United States, Italy and Spain and spanned both the acute and convalescent phases of COVID-19. Sample metadata almost always included a de-identified subject ID, COVID-19 status, age in years and sex. Deeply sampled blood TCRbeta repertoires from subjects exposed to, actively infected with, or recovered from COVID-19 were included in the dataset. HLA class I and class II types, where available, came from metadata supplied by the sample provider rather than from assay-based typing. The material from the prospective study consisted of cDNA or gDNA derived from T cells, B-cell-depleted T cells, or PBMCs. The samples were drawn from the first 160 participants of the ongoing ImmuneRACE study and from 1,254 subjects provided by 6 global collaborators. The repertoires were released in a freely available public database intended as a resource for research on the immune response to SARS-CoV-2. The study at large found these results: How much clinical and demographic metadata was included differed by source and by participant, and the metadata was provided uncurated.

TCRbeta CDR3 regions were amplified from genomic DNA using the immunoSEQ Assay, a bias-controlled multiplex PCR. The original pipeline was this. The number of nucleated cells in each sample was estimated by amplification of reference gene primers within the assay. To quantify the absolute abundance of each unique TCRbeta CDR3 rearrangement, sequence reads were collapsed and filtered. Productive Simpson clonality was computed per sample as the square root of Simpson's diversity index over productive rearrangements. TCRdb stores this immuneACCESS table with in-frame sequences only. Part of the clones is absent; in the studies checked, under half of the shortfall reflects unresolved V genes, and no reason is known for the rest. V, J and clone size were drawn from that table, and D and trimming were deduced from the DNA. The sample includes 60,000 to 95,000 clones, with roughly 70% observed a single time. Of the sample, 2.6% falls within the top ten clones.

V is pared back by 3 bases and J by 1 base, with 15 bases lying between the germline termini. The CDR3 spans 16 residues, from the cysteine through the phenylalanine. Only the CDR3 DNA stays, 48 bases, in frame from base 1. CDR1 SGHDT and CDR2 YYEEEE are derived from the germline V gene. In its sample, this clone was seen a few times. Which antigen it targets is not known. No base quality values were provided; no much bigger clone lies one nucleotide off. The collaborating institutions used their own protocols to collect whole blood in K2EDTA tubes. For TCRbeta analysis, collaborators shipped samples as frozen whole blood, isolated PBMCs, or DNA extracted from either of those sample types.

Input material: peripheral blood. This receptor was taken from a human donor with acute or convalescent COVID-19. The donor label of this sample is uncertain. The rearranged chain carries TRBV5-6 and TRBJ2-3, with a tentative D gene TRBD2 over 6 matching bases. The CDR3 region reads CASSSGAGLRTDTQYF. The nucleotides read TGTGCCAGCAGCTCCGGGGCGGGACTCCGCACAGATACGCAGTATTTT.